Given below is one TCR beta chain in context. Its cognate antigen is unknown. Here immunoSEQ multiplex PCR was the method, and the copy in TCRdb shows in-frame clones only, minus some. The table lists about 110,000 clones, roughly 90% of them singletons. These data come from a study of a mutant IDH1 vaccine in newly diagnosed glioma. Study summary: Across weeks 1, 3, 5, 7, 11, 15, 19 and 23, patients received a vaccination each time, eight in all. It was radiotherapy, temozolomide, or both that patients received previously, with most receiving both. Radiotherapy alone preceded vaccination by 4-6 weeks; alternatively, vaccination started with temozolomide cycles. Treated patients, roughly 62% male and about 38% female, averaged about 40 years of age.

Time point noted: week 11, during vaccination. Doses comprised 300 ug of mutant IDH1 20-mer peptide each, plus topical imiquimod. V trimming: 5 bases; J trimming: 0 bases; junction bases outside the gene matches: 14. The CDR3 contains 19 residues. CDR1 is LNHDA, CDR2 SQIVND, per germline (reference sequence). The chain combines TRBV19 with TRBJ2-4, with TRBD1 identical over 9 bases. The input for sequencing was PBMCs, taken from a glioma patient whose treatment included an IDH1 peptide vaccine. The TCR originated in a woman aged 50 to 65 with glioma. CDR3 region: CASSFHRGRIVEAKNIQYF. The CDR3 DNA reads TGTGCCAGTAGTTTCCACAGGGGGCGTATTGTAGAAGCCAAAAACATTCAGTACTTC.